The rows below give T cell receptor beta chains drawn from one sample of a study of shared clonotypes between healthy human individuals. The assay was immunoSEQ multiplex PCR, and TCRdb's table has in-frame clones only and misses some. Here the sample spans roughly 700,000 clones, about 74% being singletons. Sequencing used memory CD4+ T cells sorted from blood. The receptors stem from a woman aged 25 to 45 in good health. Both conserved end residues are part of each CDR3. D genes are given only for firm matches. Clone size is not always given. Where it is, it says once, few, many or a class for expanded clones.

size: -
D: -
V: TRBV25-1
J: TRBJ2-2
CDR3: CASSRALMPESPGELFF
DNA: TGTGCCAGCAGTCGTGCGTTAATGCCAGAGAGTCCCGGGGAGCTGTTTTTT

size: -
D: TRBD1
V: TRBV11-2
J: TRBJ2-1
CDR3: CASSLALGQGGNEQFF
DNA: TGTGCCAGCAGCTTAGCCCTTGGACAGGGTGGCAATGAGCAGTTCTTC

size: -
D: -
V: TRBV13
J: TRBJ2-5
CDR3: CASSLGALGETQYF
DNA: TGTGCCAGCAGCCTGGGCGCTTTAGGGGAGACCCAGTACTTC

size: few
D: -
V: TRBV27
J: TRBJ1-3
CDR3: CASSLWGSSGNTIYF
DNA: TGTGCCAGCAGTTTGTGGGGAAGCTCTGGAAACACCATATATTTT

size: -
D: -
V: TRBV10-2
J: TRBJ2-5
CDR3: CASSGIQGSGETQYF
DNA: TGCGCCAGCAGTGGAATACAGGGCTCGGGCGAGACCCAGTACTTC

size: -
D: TRBD2
V: TRBV5-6
J: TRBJ2-7
CDR3: CASSARTSGRDEQYF
DNA: TGTGCCAGCAGCGCTCGGACTAGCGGGAGGGACGAGCAGTACTTC

size: -
D: TRBD1
V: TRBV4-1
J: TRBJ2-3
CDR3: CASSQAFQGADTQYF
DNA: TGCGCCAGCAGCCAAGCGTTTCAGGGGGCGGATACGCAGTATTTT

size: -
D: TRBD2
V: TRBV7-6
J: TRBJ2-7
CDR3: CASSPLLATPYEQYF
DNA: TGTGCCAGCAGCCCCTTACTAGCGACTCCGTACGAGCAGTACTTC

size: -
D: TRBD1
V: TRBV11-2
J: TRBJ1-4
CDR3: CASSLFTGTGEEKLFF
DNA: TGTGCCAGCAGCTTATTTACCGGTACAGGGGAGGAAAAACTGTTTTTT

size: -
D: -
V: TRBV2
J: TRBJ2-3
CDR3: CASSEERNIADTQYF
DNA: TGTGCCAGCAGTGAAGAAAGGAATATCGCAGATACGCAGTATTTT

size: -
D: TRBD2
V: TRBV7-3
J: TRBJ2-1
CDR3: CASSLEGSGYNEQFF
DNA: TGTGCCAGCAGCTTGGAGGGTAGCGGGTACAATGAGCAGTTCTTC

size: -
D: -
V: TRBV18
J: TRBJ1-1
CDR3: CASSPPQAGPRTEAFF
DNA: TGTGCCAGCTCACCACCGCAAGCCGGCCCTCGTACTGAAGCTTTCTTT

size: -
D: -
V: TRBV19
J: TRBJ2-5
CDR3: CASSLKGSAETQYF
DNA: TGTGCCAGTAGCCTTAAGGGGTCTGCGGAGACCCAGTACTTC

size: -
D: -
V: TRBV7-9
J: TRBJ1-1
CDR3: CASSLKGMNTEAFF
DNA: TGTGCCAGCAGCTTAAAGGGGATGAACACTGAAGCTTTCTTT

size: -
D: TRBD1
V: TRBV4-2
J: TRBJ2-2
CDR3: CASSQPGGLAGELFF
DNA: TGTGCCAGCAGCCAACCAGGGGGCCTCGCCGGGGAGCTGTTTTTT

size: -
D: -
V: TRBV27
J: TRBJ2-2
CDR3: CASTLRQGNTGELFF
DNA: TGTGCCAGCACTCTCCGGCAGGGGAACACCGGGGAGCTGTTTTTT

size: -
D: -
V: TRBV15
J: TRBJ2-2
CDR3: CATSRDLGQTNTGELFF
DNA: TGTGCCACCAGCAGAGATCTCGGACAGACGAACACCGGGGAGCTGTTTTTT

size: -
D: -
V: TRBV14
J: TRBJ2-7
CDR3: CASSQYSYEQYF
DNA: TGTGCCAGCAGCCAATACTCCTACGAGCAGTACTTC

size: -
D: -
V: TRBV20-1
J: TRBJ2-7
CDR3: CSARMSYEQYF
DNA: TGCAGTGCTAGAATGTCCTACGAGCAGTACTTC